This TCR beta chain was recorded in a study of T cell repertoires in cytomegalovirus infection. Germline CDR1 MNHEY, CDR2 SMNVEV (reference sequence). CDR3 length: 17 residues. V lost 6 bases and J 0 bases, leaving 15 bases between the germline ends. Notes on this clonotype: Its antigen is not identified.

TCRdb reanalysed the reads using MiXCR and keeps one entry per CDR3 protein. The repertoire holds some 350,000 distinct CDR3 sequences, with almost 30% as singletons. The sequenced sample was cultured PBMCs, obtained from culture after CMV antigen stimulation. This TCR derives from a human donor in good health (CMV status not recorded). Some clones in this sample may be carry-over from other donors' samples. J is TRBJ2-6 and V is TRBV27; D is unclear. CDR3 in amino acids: CASRFGRPPSGANVLTF. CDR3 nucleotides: TGTGCCAGCAGATTCGGCAGACCACCCTCTGGGGCCAACGTCCTGACTTTC.